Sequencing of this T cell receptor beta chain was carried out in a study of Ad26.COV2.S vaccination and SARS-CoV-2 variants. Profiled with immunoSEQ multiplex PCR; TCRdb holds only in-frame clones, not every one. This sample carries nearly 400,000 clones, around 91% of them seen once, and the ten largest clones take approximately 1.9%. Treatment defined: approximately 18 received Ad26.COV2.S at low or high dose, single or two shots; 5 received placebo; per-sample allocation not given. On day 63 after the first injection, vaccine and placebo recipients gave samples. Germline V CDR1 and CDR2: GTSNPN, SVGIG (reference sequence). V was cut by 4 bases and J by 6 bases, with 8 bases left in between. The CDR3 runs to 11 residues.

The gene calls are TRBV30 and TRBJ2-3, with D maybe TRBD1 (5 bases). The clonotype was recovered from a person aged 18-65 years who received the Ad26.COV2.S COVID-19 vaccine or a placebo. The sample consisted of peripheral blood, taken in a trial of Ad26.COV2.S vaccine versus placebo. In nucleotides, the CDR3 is TGTGCCTGGACAGGGTTTGATACGCAGTATTTT. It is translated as CAWTGFDTQYF.